The present TCR beta chain was sequenced within a study of breast tumors, draining lymph nodes, adjacent tissues. Study-level findings and limits: Most tumor T cells seemingly derive from lymph node, then expand in tumor. Tumors had less TCR diversity than lymph nodes, more than nontumor tissue. Tumor and nontumor repertoires were significantly more similar in luminal-like than in basal-like breast cancer.

A single record per CDR3 protein comes from TCRdb applying MiXCR to the multiplex PCR reads. Seen here are over 60,000 distinct CDR3 sequences, approximately 57% observed once, and the top ten hold roughly 19%. This clonotype has ten or more counts. What it recognizes is unknown. This receptor was identified in a female donor with breast cancer. Some clones in this sample may be carry-over from other donors' samples. Specimen: breast tumor tissue.

The CDR3 sequence is CASSLRSLSYEQYF. CDR3 DNA: TGCGCCAGCAGCTTGCGGTCCCTCTCCTACGAGCAGTACTTC. The chain recombines TRBV5-1 with TRBJ2-7; D is unclear. The CDR3 extends over 14 amino acids. V lost 1 base and J 0 bases, leaving 8 bases between the germline ends. Germline-derived CDR1 and CDR2 are SGHRS and YFSETQ.